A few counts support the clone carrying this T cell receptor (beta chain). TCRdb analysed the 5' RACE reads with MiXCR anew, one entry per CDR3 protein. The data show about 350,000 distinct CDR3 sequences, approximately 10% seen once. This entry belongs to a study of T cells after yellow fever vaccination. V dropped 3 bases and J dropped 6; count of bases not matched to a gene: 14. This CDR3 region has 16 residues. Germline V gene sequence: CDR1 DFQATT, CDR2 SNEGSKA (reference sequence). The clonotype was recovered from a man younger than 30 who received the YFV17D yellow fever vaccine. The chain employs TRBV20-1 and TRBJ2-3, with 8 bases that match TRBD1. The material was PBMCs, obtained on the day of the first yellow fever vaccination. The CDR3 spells CSARGSGTRQGDTQYF. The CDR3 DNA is TGCAGTGCTAGGGGCTCCGGGACTCGACAGGGGGATACGCAGTATTTT.